The clone carrying this T cell receptor beta chain came up a few times. The data are from a study of early T cells in non-severe SARS-CoV-2 infection. A single record per CDR3 protein comes from TCRdb applying MiXCR to the 5' RACE reads. The data show tens of thousands of distinct CDR3 sequences, 10% seen once. V gave up 4 bases and J gave up 2 bases; unmatched junction bases: 7. Germline CDR1 is SNHLY and CDR2 is FYNNEI. The length of the CDR3 is 15 residues. The origin of this receptor is an adult who was a healthcare worker with PCR-confirmed SARS-CoV-2 infection or an uninfected control (not recorded which). The sample taken for sequencing was whole blood. This chain uses TRBV2 with TRBJ2-7; 8 bases are shared with TRBD2. In DNA form, the CDR3 reads TGTGCCAGCAGTGTTCGGGCGGGAGGACCCTACGAGCAGTACTTC. It specifies CASSVRAGGPYEQYF.